The TCR beta chain under discussion was sequenced for a study of T-cell reconstitution after alpha-beta-depleted transplantation in children. The ends lost 6 bases at V and 7 bases at J; junction bases unmatched: 10. The length of the CDR3 is 15 residues. Unique molecular identifiers were used to barcode this TCRbeta library. TCRdb fed the PCR reads into MiXCR, producing one record per CDR3 protein. The data contain over 400,000 distinct CDR3 sequences, approximately 13% of them seen just once; the ten biggest clones take up about 5.6%. This TCR was sampled from a human donor who donated a stem cell graft to a child with combined immunodeficiency. This rearrangement joins TRBV12-3 or TRBV12-4 to TRBJ2-1; TRBD2 aligns across 9 bases. Sequences were derived from PBMCs from the stem cell graft donor, sampled from the stem cell graft. CDR3 loop: CASRKKAGGENEQFF. The CDR3 nucleotides read TGTGCCAGCAGAAAAAAGGCGGGGGGGGAAAATGAGCAGTTCTTC.